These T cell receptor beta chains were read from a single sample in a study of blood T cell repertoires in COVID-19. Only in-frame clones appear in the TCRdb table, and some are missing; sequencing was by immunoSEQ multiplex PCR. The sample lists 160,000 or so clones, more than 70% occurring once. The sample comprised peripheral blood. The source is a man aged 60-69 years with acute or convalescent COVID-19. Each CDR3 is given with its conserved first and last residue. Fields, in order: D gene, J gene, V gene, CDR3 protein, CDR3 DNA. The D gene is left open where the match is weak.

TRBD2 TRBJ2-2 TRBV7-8 CASSARTSGYNTGELFF TGTGCCAGCAGCGCCCGGACTAGCGGATACAACACCGGGGAGCTGTTTTTT
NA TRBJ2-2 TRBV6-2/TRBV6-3 CASSKQDTGELFF TGTGCCAGCAGTAAACAAGACACCGGGGAGCTGTTTTTT
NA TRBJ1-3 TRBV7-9 CASSPSGGVRNTIYF TGTGCCAGCAGCCCCTCTGGTGGAGTCAGAAACACCATATATTTT
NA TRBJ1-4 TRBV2 CASLLGQPNEKLFF TGTGCCAGCCTCCTAGGACAGCCTAATGAAAAACTGTTTTTT
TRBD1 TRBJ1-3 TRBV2 CASDRGDTIYF TGTGCCAGTGACAGGGGGGACACCATATATTTT
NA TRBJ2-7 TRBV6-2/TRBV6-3 CASSYGFRSYEQYF TGTGCCAGCAGTTACGGGTTCCGGAGCTACGAGCAGTACTTC
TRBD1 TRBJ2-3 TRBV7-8 CASSPGTGDTQYF TGTGCCAGCAGCCCCGGGACAGGGGATACGCAGTATTTT
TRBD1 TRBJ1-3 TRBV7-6 CASSLGQGRSGNTIYF TGTGCCAGCAGCTTGGGACAGGGTAGATCTGGAAACACCATATATTTT
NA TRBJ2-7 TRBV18 CASSPTTGSYEQYF TGTGCCAGCTCACCGACTACAGGGTCCTACGAGCAGTACTTC
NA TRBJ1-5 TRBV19 CASSIQRGGNQPQHF TGTGCCAGTAGTATCCAACGCGGTGGCAATCAGCCCCAGCATTTT
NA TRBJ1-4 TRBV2 CASRGGDTNEKLFF TGTGCCAGCCGGGGTGGGGATACTAATGAAAAACTGTTTTTT
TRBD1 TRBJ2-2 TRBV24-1 CATSDPQTGVGTGELFF TGTGCCACCAGTGACCCTCAGACAGGGGTCGGCACCGGGGAGCTGTTTTTT
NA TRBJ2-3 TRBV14 CASSPKRLDTDTQYF TGTGCCAGCAGCCCTAAGCGACTAGACACAGATACGCAGTATTTT
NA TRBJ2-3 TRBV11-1 CASSPPSGADTQYF TGTGCCAGCAGCCCCCCATCGGGGGCAGATACGCAGTATTTT